Listed below are T cell receptor beta chains from one sample, sequenced in a study of cytomegalovirus exposure and HLA in healthy donors. Sequencing used immunoSEQ multiplex PCR; TCRdb keeps in-frame clones, though not all of them. This table has around 110,000 clones, over 8% appearing once. Material: PBMCs. The receptors were gathered from a man aged 25-40 years in good health and CMV-seronegative. CDR3s include the opening cysteine and the closing phenylalanine or tryptophan. The order of the fields is V gene, D gene, J gene, clone size, CDR3 DNA, CDR3 protein. A D gene is named only where the DNA matches it firmly. Size is stated for part of the rows, as once, few or many counts, or as a class when the clone is expanded.

TRBV6-6,TRBD1,TRBJ1-5,few,TGTGCCAGCAGTTACACGACAGGGAAGAATCAGCCCCAGCATTTT,CASSYTTGKNQPQHF
TRBV7-9,TRBD1,TRBJ1-2,.,TGTGCCAGCAGCAAGACAGGGAATGGCTACACCTTC,CASSKTGNGYTF
TRBV7-8,TRBD1,TRBJ2-7,.,TGTGCCAGCAGCGTAAGGGACAGTGCCTACGAGCAGTACTTC,CASSVRDSAYEQYF
TRBV5-1,TRBD1,TRBJ2-3,few,TGCGCCAGCTCCGGACAGGGGGTGAGAGATACGCAGTATTTT,CASSGQGVRDTQYF
TRBV5-1,.,TRBJ2-3,few,TGCGCCAGCAGCTTGGGCGCAGATACGCAGTATTTT,CASSLGADTQYF
TRBV18,.,TRBJ1-1,.,TGTGCCAGCGACCTGACAGGAGGGAACACTGAAGCTTTCTTT,CASDLTGGNTEAFF
TRBV18,TRBD2,TRBJ2-3,few,TGTGCCAGCTCACCATCTAGCGGGAGAGCGTATACGCAGTATTTT,CASSPSSGRAYTQYF
TRBV19,.,TRBJ2-7,few,TGTGCCAGTAGTATGGTTCTAGAATCTTACGAGCAGTACTTC,CASSMVLESYEQYF
TRBV27,.,TRBJ1-2,.,TGTGCCAGCAGGGCGATTCGGGAGGGCTACACCTTC,CASRAIREGYTF
TRBV5-1,.,TRBJ2-2,few,TGCGCCAGCACCCTTCGGGAACAGGGGAACACCGGGGAGCTGTTTTTT,CASTLREQGNTGELFF
TRBV6-4,.,TRBJ2-2,few,TGTGCCAGCAGTGACGGACAGAACACCGGGGAGCTGTTTTTT,CASSDGQNTGELFF
TRBV4-3,.,TRBJ1-6,few,TGCGCCAGCAGCCAAGACAGGGGCAATTCACCCCTCCACTTT,CASSQDRGNSPLHF
TRBV4-3,.,TRBJ1-5,.,TGCGCCAGCAGCCTCGACTTGCTGAATTCGTTTCCCCAGCATTTT,CASSLDLLNSFPQHF
TRBV11-3,TRBD1,TRBJ1-1,.,TGTGCCAGCAGCTTAGGACAGGGGGCAACTTTCTTT,CASSLGQGATFF
TRBV6-5,.,TRBJ2-7,few,TGTGCCAGCAGGTCCGGGACTCAGGTTCCATACTTC,CASRSGTQVPYF
TRBV10-3,TRBD1,TRBJ2-1,few,TGTGCCATCAGACCGGGACAGGGGGAGAATGAGCAGTTCTTC,CAIRPGQGENEQFF
TRBV4-3,.,TRBJ1-1,few,TGCGCCAGCAGCCAAGATACGGGTCGGAACACTGAAGCTTTCTTT,CASSQDTGRNTEAFF
TRBV6-1,.,TRBJ2-7,.,TGTGCCAGCACGGGCACGGGAGTCGACGAGCAGTACTTC,CASTGTGVDEQYF
TRBV5-1,TRBD1,TRBJ2-7,.,TGCGCCAGCAGCATTCGGACAGGCAGCTCCTACGAGCAGTACTTC,CASSIRTGSSYEQYF
TRBV9,.,TRBJ2-2,.,TGTGCCAGCAGCGTAGAGGTAGCGGAGAACACCGGGGAGCTGTTTTTT,CASSVEVAENTGELFF
TRBV5-1,.,TRBJ2-2,few,TGCGCCAGCAGCTTGGCCCTAGCTACCGGGGAGCTGTTTTTT,CASSLALATGELFF
TRBV5-1,TRBD2,TRBJ2-1,.,TGCGCCAGCAGCTTGGCCGAGGGAGGGTTGCTAGCGGGAGGTCGACAGTTCTTC,CASSLAEGGLLAGGRQFF
TRBV6-6,.,TRBJ2-7,few,TGTGCCAGCAGCCTACCCAGGGCGCCCGACTACGAGCAGTACTTC,CASSLPRAPDYEQYF
TRBV18,.,TRBJ1-5,.,TGTGCCAGCTCACCTCCGGAAGAAGGAGGGCACCCCAATCAGCCCCAGCATTTT,CASSPPEEGGHPNQPQHF
TRBV6-6,TRBD2,TRBJ2-5,few,TGTGCCAGCAGAGGCGGGAGGGCCCAAGAGACCCAGTACTTC,CASRGGRAQETQYF
TRBV28,.,TRBJ2-6,few,TGTGCCAGCAGTACCAGGTTCTCTGGGGCCAACGTCCTGACTTTC,CASSTRFSGANVLTF
TRBV21-1,.,TRBJ2-7,few,TGTGCCAGCAGCAAACGAAGAGGACAGGGTTCATGCTACGAGCAGTACTTC,CASSKRRGQGSCYEQYF
TRBV12-5,.,TRBJ2-2,.,TGTGCTAGTGGCACAGGATCCACGTCCGGGGAGCTGTTTTTT,CASGTGSTSGELFF
TRBV10-3,TRBD1,TRBJ2-3,.,TGTGCCATCAGGCCGGGACAGAACACAGATACGCAGTATTTT,CAIRPGQNTDTQYF
TRBV7-7,.,TRBJ1-4,.,TGTGCTAGCAGCTTAGTGTTAATTGCGGCAACTAATGAAAAACTGTTTTTT,CASSLVLIAATNEKLFF
TRBV7-8,TRBD2,TRBJ2-1,.,TGTGCCAGCAGCTTATCGCGGACTAGCTTCTACAATGAGCAGTTCTTC,CASSLSRTSFYNEQFF
TRBV7-2,.,TRBJ2-7,few,TGTGCCAGCAGCCCGCCGCCTAGTTTCTACGAGCAGTACTTC,CASSPPPSFYEQYF
TRBV4-1,TRBD2,TRBJ2-7,few,TGCGCCAGCAGCCAACCGTACGGACTAGCGGGAGTCGTCTTC,CASSQPYGLAGVVF
TRBV10-2,.,TRBJ2-5,few,TGCGCCAGCAGTGCCCAAAAGGGGGGGAGGGGAGAGACCCAGTACTTC,CASSAQKGGRGETQYF
TRBV14,TRBD1,TRBJ1-4,.,TGTGCCAGCAGCCCCCGACAGGGGAGTGAAAAACTGTTTTTT,CASSPRQGSEKLFF
TRBV5-1,.,TRBJ2-7,.,TGCGCCAGCAGCTTGACGCCGACAGTTTCCTACGAGCAGTACTTC,CASSLTPTVSYEQYF
TRBV18,TRBD2,TRBJ2-1,few,TGTGCCAGCTCACCGTTACTAGCGGGGCCCTACAATGAGCAGTTCTTC,CASSPLLAGPYNEQFF
TRBV11-2,TRBD1,TRBJ1-2,few,TGTGCCAGCAGCCTCGACAGGGTGAAGGCTGGCTACACCTTC,CASSLDRVKAGYTF
TRBV11-2,.,TRBJ2-7,.,TGTGCCAGCAGCTTTTACCCAGCGGCGGGCACCTACGAGCAGTACTTC,CASSFYPAAGTYEQYF
TRBV27,.,TRBJ1-5,.,TGTGCCAGCAGTTTATCAGGGGCCCGTCAGCCCCAGCATTTT,CASSLSGARQPQHF
TRBV9,TRBD1,TRBJ2-2,few,TGTGCCAGCAGCACAACAGGGGGATACACCGGGGAGCTGTTTTTT,CASSTTGGYTGELFF
TRBV7-2,.,TRBJ2-3,.,TGTGCCAGCAGCGCCGTAGCTCACCCTACGGATACGCAGTATTTT,CASSAVAHPTDTQYF
TRBV29-1,TRBD2,TRBJ2-3,.,TGCAGCGACACCGGGGGGGCCCCAGATACGCAGTATTTT,CSDTGGAPDTQYF
TRBV6-6,.,TRBJ2-2,.,TGTGCCAGCAGGGACAGAGGCGGGGAGCTGTTTTTT,CASRDRGGELFF
TRBV2,TRBD2,TRBJ2-1,few,TGTGCCAGCAGTCAACTAGCGGTCTACAATGAGCAGTTCTTC,CASSQLAVYNEQFF
TRBV7-8,.,TRBJ1-1,few,TGTGCCAGCAGCTTAGTATTATTGAACACTGAAGCTTTCTTT,CASSLVLLNTEAFF
TRBV4-2,TRBD2,TRBJ2-5,.,TGTGCCAGCAGCCTCGGGGGGAGAGGGCAAGAGACCCAGTACTTC,CASSLGGRGQETQYF
TRBV11-2,.,TRBJ1-4,.,TGTGCCAGCAGCGGCCGGGTTTATGAAAAACTGTTTTTT,CASSGRVYEKLFF
TRBV9,TRBD1,TRBJ1-6,.,TGTGCCAGCAGCGGGCCGGGACAGGGGGATAGTTCACCCCTCCACTTT,CASSGPGQGDSSPLHF
TRBV10-3,TRBD2,TRBJ2-1,.,TGTGCCATCAGTGAGACGACTAGCCGCGACAATGAGCAGTTCTTC,CAISETTSRDNEQFF
TRBV29-1,.,TRBJ2-6,.,TGCAGCGTTTATGGGCCTGGGGCCAACGTCCTGACTTTC,CSVYGPGANVLTF
TRBV6-1,.,TRBJ1-6,.,TGTGCCAGCAGTGTGTCGGGGGGAAATTCACCCCTCCACTTT,CASSVSGGNSPLHF
TRBV30,.,TRBJ1-1,few,TGTGCCTGGAGTGTACTCAGGGGCACTGAAGCTTTCTTT,CAWSVLRGTEAFF
TRBV11-3,TRBD2,TRBJ2-3,few,TGTGCCAGCAGCCCAGGTAGCGGGTCAGGGCCAGATACGCAGTATTTT,CASSPGSGSGPDTQYF
TRBV27,TRBD2,TRBJ2-7,few,TGTGCCAGCAGTTTATTCGGACTAGCGGGGGGGCCGGGTAAGAACGAGCAGTACTTC,CASSLFGLAGGPGKNEQYF
TRBV29-1,.,TRBJ2-4,.,TGCAGCCCACAAGGCGGGGCCAAAAACATTCAGTACTTC,CSPQGGAKNIQYF
TRBV19,TRBD1,TRBJ2-2,.,TGTGCCAGTAGTAGACAGGGGGCTACGAACACCGGGGAGCTGTTTTTT,CASSRQGATNTGELFF
TRBV15,.,TRBJ2-3,.,TGTGCCACCAGCAGAGGCCCGGGGACTAGCACAGATACGCAGTATTTT,CATSRGPGTSTDTQYF
TRBV27,.,TRBJ1-1,few,TGTGCCAGCAGTTCCCCCCCTTGGAACACTGAAGCTTTCTTT,CASSSPPWNTEAFF